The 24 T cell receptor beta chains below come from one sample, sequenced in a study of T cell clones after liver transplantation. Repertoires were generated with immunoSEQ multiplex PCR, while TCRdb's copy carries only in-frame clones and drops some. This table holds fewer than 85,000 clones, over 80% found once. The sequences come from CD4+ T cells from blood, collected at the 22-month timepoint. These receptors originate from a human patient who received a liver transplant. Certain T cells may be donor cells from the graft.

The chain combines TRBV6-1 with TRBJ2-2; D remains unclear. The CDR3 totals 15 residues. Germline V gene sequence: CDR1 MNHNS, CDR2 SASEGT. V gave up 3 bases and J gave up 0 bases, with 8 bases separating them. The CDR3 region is CASSDWTANTGELFF. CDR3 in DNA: TGTGCCAGCAGTGACTGGACGGCGAACACCGGGGAGCTGTTTTTT.

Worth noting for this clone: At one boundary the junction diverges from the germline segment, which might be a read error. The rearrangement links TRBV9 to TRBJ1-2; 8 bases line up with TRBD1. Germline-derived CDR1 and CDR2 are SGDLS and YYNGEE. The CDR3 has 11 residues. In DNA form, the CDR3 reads TGTGCCAGCAGCGAGCCAGGGGGCTTCACCTTC. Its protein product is CASSEPGGFTF.

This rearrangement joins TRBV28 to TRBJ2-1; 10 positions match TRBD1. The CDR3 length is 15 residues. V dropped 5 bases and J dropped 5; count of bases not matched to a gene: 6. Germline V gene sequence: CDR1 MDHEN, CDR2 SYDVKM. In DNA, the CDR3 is TGTGCCAGCAGTGCCGGGACAGGGGCGGACAATGAGCAGTTCTTC. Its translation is CASSAGTGADNEQFF.

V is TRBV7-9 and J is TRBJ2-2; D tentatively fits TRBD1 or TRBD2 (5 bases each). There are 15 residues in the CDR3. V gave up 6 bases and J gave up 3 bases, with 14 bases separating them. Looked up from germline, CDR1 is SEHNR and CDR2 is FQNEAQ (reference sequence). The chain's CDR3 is CASSKPGRDTGELFF. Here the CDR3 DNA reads TGTGCCAGCAGTAAGCCGGGGCGCGACACCGGGGAGCTGTTTTTT.

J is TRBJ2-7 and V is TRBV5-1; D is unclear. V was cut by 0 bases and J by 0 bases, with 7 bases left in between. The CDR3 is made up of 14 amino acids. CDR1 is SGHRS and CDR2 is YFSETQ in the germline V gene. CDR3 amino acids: CASSLEASSYEQYF. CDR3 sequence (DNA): TGCGCCAGCAGCTTGGAAGCGAGCTCCTACGAGCAGTACTTC.

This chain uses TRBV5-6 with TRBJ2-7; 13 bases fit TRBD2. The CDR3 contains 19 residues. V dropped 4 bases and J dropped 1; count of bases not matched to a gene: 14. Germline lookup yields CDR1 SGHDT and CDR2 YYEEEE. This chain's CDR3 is CASSARIRPGLAGSYEQYF. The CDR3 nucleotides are TGTGCCAGCAGCGCTAGGATACGACCGGGACTAGCGGGATCCTACGAGCAGTACTTC.

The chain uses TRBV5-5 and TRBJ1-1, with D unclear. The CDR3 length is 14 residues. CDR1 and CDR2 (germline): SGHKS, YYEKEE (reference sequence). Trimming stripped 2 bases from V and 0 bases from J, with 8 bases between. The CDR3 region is CASSFASLNTEAFF. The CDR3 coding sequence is TGTGCCAGCAGCTTCGCTTCCCTGAACACTGAAGCTTTCTTT. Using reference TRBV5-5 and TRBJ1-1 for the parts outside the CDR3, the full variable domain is DAGVTQSPTHLIKTRGQQVTLRCSPISGHKSVSWYQQVLGQGPQFIFQYYEKEERGRGNFPDRFSARQFPNYSSELNVNALLLGDSALYLCASSFASLNTEAFFGQGTRLTVV.

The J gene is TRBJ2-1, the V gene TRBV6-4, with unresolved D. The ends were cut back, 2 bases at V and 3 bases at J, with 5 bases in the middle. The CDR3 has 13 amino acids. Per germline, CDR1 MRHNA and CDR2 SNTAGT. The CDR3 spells CASSDRLYNEQFF. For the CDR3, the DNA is TGTGCCAGCAGTGACCGTCTCTACAATGAGCAGTTCTTC.

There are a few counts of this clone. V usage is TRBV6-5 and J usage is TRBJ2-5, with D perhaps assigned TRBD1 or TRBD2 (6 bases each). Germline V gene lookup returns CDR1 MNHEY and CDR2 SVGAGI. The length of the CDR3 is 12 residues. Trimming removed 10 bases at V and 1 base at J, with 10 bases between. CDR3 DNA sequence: TGTGCCACCTCGGGGGCCCAAGAGACCCAGTACTTC. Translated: CATSGAQETQYF.

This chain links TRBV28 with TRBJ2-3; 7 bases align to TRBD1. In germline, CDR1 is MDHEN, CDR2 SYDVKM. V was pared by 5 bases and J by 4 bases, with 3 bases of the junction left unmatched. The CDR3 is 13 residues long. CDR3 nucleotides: TGTGCCAGCAGTACGACAGGGTCAGATACGCAGTATTTT. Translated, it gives CASSTTGSDTQYF. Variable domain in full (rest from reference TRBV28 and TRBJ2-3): DVKVTQSSRYLVKRTGEKVFLECVQDMDHENMFWYRQDPGLGLRLIYFSYDVKMKEKGDIPEGYSVSREKKERFSLILESASTNQTSMYLCASSTTGSDTQYFGPGTRLTVL.

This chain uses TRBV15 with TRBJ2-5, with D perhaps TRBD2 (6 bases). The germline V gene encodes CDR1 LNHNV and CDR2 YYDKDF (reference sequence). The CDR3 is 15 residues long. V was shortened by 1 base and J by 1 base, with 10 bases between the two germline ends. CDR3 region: CATSRATGSQETQYF. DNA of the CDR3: TGTGCCACCAGCAGAGCTACCGGGAGCCAAGAGACCCAGTACTTC. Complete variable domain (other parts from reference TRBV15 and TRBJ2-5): DAMVIQNPRYQVTQFGKPVTLSCSQTLNHNVMYWYQQKSSQAPKLLFHYYDKDFNNEADTPDNFQSRRPNTSFCFLDIRSPGLGDTAMYLCATSRATGSQETQYFGPGTRLLVL.

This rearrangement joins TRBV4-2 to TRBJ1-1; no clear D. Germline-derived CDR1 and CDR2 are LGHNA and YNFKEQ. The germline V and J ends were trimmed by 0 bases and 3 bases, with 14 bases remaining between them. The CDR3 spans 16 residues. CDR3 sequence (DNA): TGTGCCAGCAGCCAAGAAAATCGGTGGAGCGACACTGAAGCTTTCTTT. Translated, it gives CASSQENRWSDTEAFF.

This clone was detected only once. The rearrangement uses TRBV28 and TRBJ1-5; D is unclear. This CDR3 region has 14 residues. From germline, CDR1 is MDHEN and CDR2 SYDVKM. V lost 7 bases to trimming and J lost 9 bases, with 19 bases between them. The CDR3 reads CASNLEGLGRPQHF. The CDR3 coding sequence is TGTGCCAGCAATCTGGAGGGTCTTGGTAGGCCCCAGCATTTT.

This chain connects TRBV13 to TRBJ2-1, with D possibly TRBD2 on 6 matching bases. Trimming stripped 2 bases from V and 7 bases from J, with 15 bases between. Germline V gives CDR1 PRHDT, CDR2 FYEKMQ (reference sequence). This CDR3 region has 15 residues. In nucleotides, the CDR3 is TGTGCCAGCAGCTTACGGACGGCTGGGAGGAATGAGCAGTTCTTC. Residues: CASSLRTAGRNEQFF.

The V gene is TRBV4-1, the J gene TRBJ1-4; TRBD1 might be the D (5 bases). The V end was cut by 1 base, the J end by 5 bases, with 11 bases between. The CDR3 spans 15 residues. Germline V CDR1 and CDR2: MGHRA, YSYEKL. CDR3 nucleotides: TGCGCCAGCAGCCAAGCAGGGAGGGAAAATGAAAAACTGTTTTTT. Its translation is CASSQAGRENEKLFF.

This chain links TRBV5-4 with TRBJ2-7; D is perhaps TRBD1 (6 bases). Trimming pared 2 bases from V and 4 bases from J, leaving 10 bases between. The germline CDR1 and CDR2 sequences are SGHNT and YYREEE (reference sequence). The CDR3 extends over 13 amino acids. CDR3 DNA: TGTGCCAGCAGCTTAACACAGGGTTACGAGCAGTACTTC. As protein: CASSLTQGYEQYF.

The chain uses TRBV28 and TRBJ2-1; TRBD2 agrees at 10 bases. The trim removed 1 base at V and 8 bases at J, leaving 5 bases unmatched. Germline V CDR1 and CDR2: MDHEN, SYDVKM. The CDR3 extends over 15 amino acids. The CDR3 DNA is TGTGCCAGCAGTTTATCTATAGCGGGAGGTGATGAGCAGTTCTTC. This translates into CASSLSIAGGDEQFF.

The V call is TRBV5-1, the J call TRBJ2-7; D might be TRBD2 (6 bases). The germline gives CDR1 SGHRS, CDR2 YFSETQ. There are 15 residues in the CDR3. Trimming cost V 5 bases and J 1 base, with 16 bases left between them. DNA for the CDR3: TGCGCCAGCAGTGACGGGCGGGGTTTATCCTACGAGCAGTACTTC. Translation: CASSDGRGLSYEQYF.

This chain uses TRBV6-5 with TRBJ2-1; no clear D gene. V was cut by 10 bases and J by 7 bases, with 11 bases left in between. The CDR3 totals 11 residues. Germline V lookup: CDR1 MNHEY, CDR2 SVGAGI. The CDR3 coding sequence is TGTGCCACCCTCGTAGGAAATGAGCAGTTCTTC. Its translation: CATLVGNEQFF.

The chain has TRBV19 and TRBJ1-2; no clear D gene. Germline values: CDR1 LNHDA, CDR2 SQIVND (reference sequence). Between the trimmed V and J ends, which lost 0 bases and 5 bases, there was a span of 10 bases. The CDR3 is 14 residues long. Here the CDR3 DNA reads TGTGCCAGTAGTATAGACCCGGGAGTTTATGGCTACACCTTC. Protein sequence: CASSIDPGVYGYTF.

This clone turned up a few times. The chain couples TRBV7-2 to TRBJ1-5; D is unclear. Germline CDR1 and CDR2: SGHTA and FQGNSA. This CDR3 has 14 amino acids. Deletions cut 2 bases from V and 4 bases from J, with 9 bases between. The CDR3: CASSLIPLNQPQHF. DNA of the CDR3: TGTGCCAGCAGCTTAATTCCTTTAAATCAGCCCCAGCATTTT.

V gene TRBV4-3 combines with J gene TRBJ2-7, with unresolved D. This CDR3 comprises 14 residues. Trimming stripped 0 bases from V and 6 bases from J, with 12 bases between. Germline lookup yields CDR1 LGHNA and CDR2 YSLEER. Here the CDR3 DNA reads TGCGCCAGCAGCCAAGACTTTGGACGGATCGAGCAGTACTTC. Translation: CASSQDFGRIEQYF.

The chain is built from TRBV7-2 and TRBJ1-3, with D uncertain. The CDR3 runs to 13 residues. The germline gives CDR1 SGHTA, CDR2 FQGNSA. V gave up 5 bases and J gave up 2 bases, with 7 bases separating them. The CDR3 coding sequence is TGTGCCAGCAGCCCTTCAGCTGGAAACACCATATATTTT. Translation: CASSPSAGNTIYF.

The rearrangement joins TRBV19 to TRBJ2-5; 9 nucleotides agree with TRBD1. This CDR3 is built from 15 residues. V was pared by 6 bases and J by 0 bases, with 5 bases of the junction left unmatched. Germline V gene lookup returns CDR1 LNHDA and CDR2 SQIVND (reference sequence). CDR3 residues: CASRRTGEDQETQYF. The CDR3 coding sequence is TGTGCCAGTAGACGGACAGGGGAGGACCAAGAGACCCAGTACTTC.